One sample yielded the 16 T cell receptor beta chains listed below, sequenced in a study of siplizumab effects on memory and regulatory T cells. Libraries were prepared by immunoSEQ multiplex PCR; TCRdb keeps only in-frame clonotypes and omits some of them. Among about 120,000 clones, 93% were seen once, and the ten largest hold approximately 0.17%. Specimen: non-Treg CD4+ T cells sorted from blood. The source of these receptors is a human donor in good health.

This clone was counted a few times. The CDR3 DNA reads as TGTGCCAGCAGCTTACACAGGGGAGTGGGGGAGACCCAGTACTTC. This codes for CASSLHRGVGETQYF. The V and J genes are TRBV7-3 and TRBJ2-5; 7 nucleotides align to TRBD1. Germline CDR1 is SGHTA and CDR2 is FQGTGA. This CDR3 is built from 15 residues. V was pared by 2 bases and J by 5 bases, with 8 bases of the junction left unmatched.

The J gene is TRBJ1-1, the V gene TRBV6-1; D gene ambiguous. The CDR3 extends over 12 amino acids. V was cut by 5 bases and J by 0 bases, with 4 bases left in between. In germline, CDR1 is MNHNS, CDR2 SASEGT. CDR3 region: CASSSVNTEAFF. CDR3 nucleotide sequence: TGTGCCAGCAGTTCGGTGAACACTGAAGCTTTCTTT.

The chain combines TRBV5-6 with TRBJ2-3, with 11 bases matching TRBD2. This CDR3 is 15 amino acids long. CDR1 SGHDT and CDR2 YYEEEE come from the germline V gene. V lost 2 bases to trimming and J lost 7 bases; unmatched junction nucleotides: 6. The CDR3: CASSFLASGGYTQYF. The CDR3 DNA reads as TGTGCCAGCAGCTTCCTCGCTAGCGGGGGGTATACGCAGTATTTT.

This chain connects TRBV4-2 to TRBJ2-1; tentative D call: TRBD2 (6 bases). Germline V gene sequence: CDR1 LGHNA, CDR2 YNFKEQ. Trimming pared 4 bases from V and 4 bases from J, leaving 14 bases between. CDR3 size: 15 residues. The DNA for the CDR3 is TGTGCCAGCAGCCGGATTGGGGGGACGTACAATGAGCAGTTCTTC. The encoded protein is CASSRIGGTYNEQFF.

V usage is TRBV25-1 and J usage is TRBJ2-7; perhaps TRBD2 as D (6 bases). The ends were cut back, 3 bases at V and 1 base at J, with 10 bases in the middle. The germline CDR1 and CDR2 sequences are MGHDK and SYGVNS. This CDR3 region has 14 residues. CDR3 nucleotides: TGTGCCAGCAGTGACCTCGGACTATCCTACGAGCAGTACTTC. It is translated as CASSDLGLSYEQYF.

The chain joins TRBV6-5 to TRBJ2-1; 7 bases are shared with TRBD2. The V and J ends lost 6 bases and 11 bases, in that order; junction bases with no gene match: 7. CDR3 length equals 12 residues. Germline CDR1 MNHEY, CDR2 SVGAGI. The CDR3 sequence is CASSLSGAKQFF. Written as DNA, the CDR3 is TGTGCCAGCAGCCTCAGCGGGGCTAAGCAGTTCTTC.

This clone was counted once. J is TRBJ2-2 and V is TRBV7-3; 8 positions match TRBD1. After removal of 5 bases from V and 2 bases from J, the junction contained 7 bases not matched to a gene. The V gene's germline CDR1 is SGHTA and CDR2 FQGTGA. The CDR3 has 16 residues. The CDR3, as DNA: TGTGCCAGCAGCCTGAGACAGGGGCTAAACACCGGGGAGCTGTTTTTT. Translation: CASSLRQGLNTGELFF.

V gene TRBV7-3 combines with J gene TRBJ2-5; possible D gene TRBD2, 5 bases. CDR3 length: 15 amino acids. Per germline, CDR1 SGHTA and CDR2 FQGTGA. V gave up 5 bases and J gave up 5 bases, with 18 bases separating them. The CDR3 loop reads CASSPTGHKRETQYF. The DNA of the CDR3 is TGTGCCAGCAGCCCGACGGGCCATAAGCGGGAGACCCAGTACTTC.

The chain carries TRBV7-8 and TRBJ2-5; the D gene is possibly TRBD2 (6 bases). The CDR3 sequence is 13 residues long. Germline V CDR1 and CDR2: SGHVS, FQNEAQ. V lost 5 bases and J lost 5, with 12 bases in between. The CDR3, as DNA: TGTGCCAGCAGCCCGGACCGGGGGGAGACCCAGTACTTC. It codes for CASSPDRGETQYF.

The CDR3 DNA is TGTGCCAGCAGTTCCCCGGGACCTAGCACCAGTTACAATGAGCAGTTCTTC. It specifies CASSSPGPSTSYNEQFF. The genes are TRBV28 and TRBJ2-1; D assignment may be TRBD1 or TRBD2 (5 bases each). The CDR3 runs to 17 residues. V was clipped by 4 bases and J by 4 bases, with 20 bases between them. Germline loops: CDR1 MDHEN, CDR2 SYDVKM.

The chain combines TRBV7-3 with TRBJ1-5; tentative D call: TRBD1 (5 bases). Germline V CDR1 and CDR2: SGHTA, FQGTGA. This CDR3 spans 13 amino acids. V lost 1 base and J 6 bases, leaving 7 bases between the germline ends. CDR3 sequence (DNA): TGTGCCAGCAGCTTAAAGCAGGGTCAGCCCCAGCATTTT. The encoded protein is CASSLKQGQPQHF.

V and J are TRBV27 and TRBJ2-5, with D possibly called TRBD1 or TRBD2 (5 bases each). Germline V gives CDR1 MNHEY, CDR2 SMNVEV (reference sequence). The germline V and J ends were trimmed by 3 bases and 5 bases, with 13 bases remaining between them. The CDR3 extends over 14 amino acids. CDR3 protein: CASSFNRWTETQYF. Written as DNA, the CDR3 is TGTGCCAGCAGTTTCAACAGGTGGACTGAGACCCAGTACTTC.

V is TRBV10-3 and J is TRBJ1-6; 9 bases agree with TRBD1. CDR1 is ENHRY, CDR2 SYGVKD, per germline. V dropped 3 bases and J dropped 7; count of bases not matched to a gene: 1. CDR3 length equals 14 residues. This CDR3 reads CAISEGQGNSPLHF. In DNA, the CDR3 is TGTGCCATCAGTGAAGGACAGGGGAATTCACCCCTCCACTTT.

J is TRBJ2-1 and V is TRBV7-9, with D perhaps being TRBD1 or TRBD2 (6 bases each). Germline assignment: CDR1 SEHNR and CDR2 FQNEAQ (reference sequence). The CDR3 is 15 amino acids. Trimming stripped 4 bases from V and 9 bases from J, with 19 bases between. CDR3 amino acids: CASSSSEGGTAEQFF. The CDR3 nucleotides read TGTGCCAGCAGCTCAAGTGAGGGGGGAACGGCTGAGCAGTTCTTC.

This clone came up once. This rearrangement joins TRBV15 to TRBJ2-3; the D call may be TRBD1 or TRBD2 (5 bases each). Per the germline V gene, CDR1 is LNHNV and CDR2 is YYDKDF (reference sequence). The CDR3 loop spans 15 amino acids. With 5 bases removed from V and 2 bases from J, the gap between germline ends came to 14 bases. Here the CDR3 DNA reads TGTGCCACCAGCCCTCTCGGGGCGACCACAGATACGCAGTATTTT. It codes for CATSPLGATTDTQYF.

The chain recombines TRBV18 with TRBJ1-4, with D uncertain. The CDR3 covers 14 residues. The V gene lost 6 bases and the J gene lost 0 bases, with 8 bases spanning the gap. Germline V CDR1 and CDR2: KGHSH, LQKENI. CDR3: CASSHGATNEKLFF. In nucleotides, the CDR3 is TGTGCCAGCTCCCACGGAGCAACTAATGAAAAACTGTTTTTT.